Each of the 7 T cell receptor beta chains below was sequenced from the same sample in a study of response to subunit inactivated influenza vaccine. MiXCR, applied by TCRdb to the RT-PCR reads, yields one record per CDR3 protein. The sample carries roughly 540,000 distinct CDR3 sequences, roughly 23% recorded once. The same sample was also used in a study of T cells expressing NK-cell markers. Per that study: With UMIs, 5'RACE template switching was used to make TCR beta cDNA.

Sequences were derived from CD4+ T cells sorted from PBMCs, sampled 11 to 12 days after vaccination. All receptors come from a man aged 45-65 years who received an inactivated influenza vaccine.

The chain joins TRBV6-2 or TRBV6-3 to TRBJ2-5, with 8 bases lining up with TRBD1. The trim removed 2 bases at V and 0 bases at J, leaving 5 bases unmatched. The germline gives CDR1 MNHEY, CDR2 SVGEGT. The CDR3 is 16 amino acids. The CDR3: CASSYRGQAYQETQYF. CDR3 nucleotide sequence: TGTGCCAGCAGTTACCGGGGACAGGCGTACCAAGAGACCCAGTACTTC.

The table lists this clonotype with a few counts. CDR3 in amino acids: CASSQPGSEQYF. The CDR3 DNA reads as TGTGCCAGCAGTCAACCGGGTTCCGAGCAGTACTTC. The chain is built from TRBV12-3 or TRBV12-4 and TRBJ2-7; D gene uncertain. CDR3 length: 12 residues. Trimming took 5 bases from V and 6 from J, leaving 11 bases between them.

This sequence joins TRBV2 and TRBJ2-7; maybe TRBD1 (7 bases). Per germline, CDR1 SNHLY and CDR2 FYNNEI. This CDR3 contains 15 residues. V was pared by 5 bases and J by 3 bases, with 17 bases between. The CDR3 DNA is TGTGCCAGCAGTCTAAGCGGGCAGGGGGGCTACGAGCAGTACTTC. Protein sequence: CASSLSGQGGYEQYF.

The V call is TRBV5-8, the J call TRBJ2-3, with D hard to call. Per the germline V gene, CDR1 is SGHTS and CDR2 is YDEGEE. Trimming removed 4 bases from V and 7 bases from J, with 13 bases in between. The length of the CDR3 is 13 residues. The DNA for the CDR3 is TGTGCCAGCAGCCCGGACCCTATTTATACGCAGTATTTT. Protein: CASSPDPIYTQYF.

The rearrangement joins TRBV7-2 to TRBJ1-2; 9 nucleotides match TRBD1. The CDR3 length is 15 residues. V shed 6 bases, J shed 8 bases, and the junction held 13 bases outside the gene matches. The germline gives CDR1 SGHTA, CDR2 FQGNSA. The CDR3: CASRPAPGQGGGYTF. The CDR3 coding sequence is TGTGCCAGCAGACCGGCCCCGGGACAGGGTGGCGGCTACACCTTC.

This clonotype was seen just once. The chain is built from TRBV9 and TRBJ2-6, with a tentative D call TRBD1 (6 bases). Germline CDR1 is SGDLS and CDR2 is YYNGEE. The CDR3 covers 18 residues. V shed 0 bases and J shed 0 bases, with 13 bases lying between them. This CDR3 reads CASSVAPDSYSGANVLTF. CDR3 in DNA: TGTGCCAGCAGCGTAGCCCCGGACAGTTACTCTGGGGCCAACGTCCTGACTTTC.

This clonotype occurred a few times. The chain combines TRBV27 with TRBJ2-1, with 7 bases aligning to TRBD2. V shed 1 base and J 5 bases; nucleotides not matched to a gene: 8. CDR3 length: 16 amino acids. Germline CDR1 is MNHEY and CDR2 is SMNVEV (reference sequence). CDR3 amino acids: CASSLFFGRSDNEQFF. The CDR3 coding sequence is TGTGCCAGCAGTTTATTTTTCGGGAGGTCGGACAATGAGCAGTTCTTC.